Listed below are T cell receptor beta chains from one sample, sequenced in a study of cytomegalovirus exposure and HLA in healthy donors. Method: immunoSEQ multiplex PCR; TCRdb's copy keeps in-frame clones and lacks some. The table has about 140,000 clones, over 50% seen once. Input material: PBMCs. Receptor source: a human donor in good health. CDR3s include the opening cysteine and the closing phenylalanine or tryptophan. The order of the fields is V gene, J gene, clone size, D gene, CDR3 DNA, CDR3 protein. D genes are given only for firm matches. Clone size appears in some rows only: once, few, many, or a class for an expanded clone.

V gene: TRBV27; J gene: TRBJ1-4; clone size: once; D gene: .; CDR3 DNA: TGTGCCAGCAGTTCCGGACAGCTCTTACCTGAAAAACTGTTTTTT; CDR3 protein: CASSSGQLLPEKLFF
V gene: TRBV5-4; J gene: TRBJ2-7; clone size: .; D gene: TRBD2; CDR3 DNA: TGTGCCAGCAGCTTGGTATCAGGACTAGCGGGAGAAGAGTACTTC; CDR3 protein: CASSLVSGLAGEEYF
V gene: TRBV7-9; J gene: TRBJ2-2; clone size: .; D gene: .; CDR3 DNA: TGTGCCAGCACCGGGGTCGCAGTGCCCAAGGGAGCCGGGGAGCTGTTTTTT; CDR3 protein: CASTGVAVPKGAGELFF
V gene: TRBV5-5; J gene: TRBJ2-1; clone size: .; D gene: TRBD2; CDR3 DNA: TGTGCCAGCAGCCCGACTAGCGGTTACAATGAGCAGTTCTTC; CDR3 protein: CASSPTSGYNEQFF
V gene: TRBV7-2; J gene: TRBJ2-7; clone size: few; D gene: TRBD2; CDR3 DNA: TGTGCCAGCAGCCGACGCCGAACCAGACTAGCGGGGGATACCTACGAGCAGTACTTC; CDR3 protein: CASSRRRTRLAGDTYEQYF
V gene: TRBV6-6; J gene: TRBJ2-7; clone size: .; D gene: .; CDR3 DNA: TGTGCCAGCAGTAACAACTACGAGCAGTACTTC; CDR3 protein: CASSNNYEQYF
V gene: TRBV29-1; J gene: TRBJ1-3; clone size: .; D gene: .; CDR3 DNA: TGCAGCGTTGGGGCAGGTTCCCCCTCTGGAAACACCATATATTTT; CDR3 protein: CSVGAGSPSGNTIYF
V gene: TRBV4-1; J gene: TRBJ2-1; clone size: .; D gene: TRBD1; CDR3 DNA: TGCGCCAGCAGCCTAGGGCCGACAGGGCTTTACAATGAGCAGTTCTTC; CDR3 protein: CASSLGPTGLYNEQFF
V gene: TRBV19; J gene: TRBJ2-7; clone size: few; D gene: TRBD1; CDR3 DNA: TGTGCCAGTAGTATCGGAGGACAGGGGGCTGGCGAGCAGTACTTC; CDR3 protein: CASSIGGQGAGEQYF
V gene: TRBV11-2; J gene: TRBJ1-5; clone size: .; D gene: .; CDR3 DNA: TGTGCCAGCAGCTTAGATGCCCTGACAGACCAGCCCCAGCATTTT; CDR3 protein: CASSLDALTDQPQHF
V gene: TRBV5-1; J gene: TRBJ2-3; clone size: .; D gene: TRBD2; CDR3 DNA: TGCGCCAGCAGCAACCGGGACTACCATGTGGATACGCAGTATTTT; CDR3 protein: CASSNRDYHVDTQYF
V gene: TRBV9; J gene: TRBJ2-1; clone size: few; D gene: TRBD2; CDR3 DNA: TGTGCCAGCACCTCAGGCAGCGGGGTTGACAATGAGCAGTTCTTC; CDR3 protein: CASTSGSGVDNEQFF
V gene: TRBV7-2; J gene: TRBJ2-5; clone size: .; D gene: .; CDR3 DNA: TGTGCCAGCAGCCCCATGACGCGGGGAGAGGCCCAGTACTTC; CDR3 protein: CASSPMTRGEAQYF
V gene: TRBV5-4; J gene: TRBJ2-2; clone size: .; D gene: TRBD2; CDR3 DNA: TGTGCCAGCAGCTTGGAGGCGGCGGGGGTCGGCACCGGGGAGCTGTTTTTT; CDR3 protein: CASSLEAAGVGTGELFF
V gene: TRBV18; J gene: TRBJ1-2; clone size: .; D gene: .; CDR3 DNA: TGTGCCAGCTCACCACAGGCAGGGGAGGGTAGCGGCTACACCTTC; CDR3 protein: CASSPQAGEGSGYTF
V gene: TRBV7-2; J gene: TRBJ2-5; clone size: .; D gene: .; CDR3 DNA: TGTGCCAGCAGCTTAGTCGGTAGCGTCAAAGAGACCCAGTACTTC; CDR3 protein: CASSLVGSVKETQYF
V gene: TRBV5-1; J gene: TRBJ1-2; clone size: .; D gene: TRBD1; CDR3 DNA: TGCGCCAGCAGCTTAGTTGGACAGGGGGGATATGGCTACACCTTC; CDR3 protein: CASSLVGQGGYGYTF
V gene: TRBV4-3; J gene: TRBJ2-3; clone size: once; D gene: .; CDR3 DNA: TGCGCCAGCAGCCAACGATATAGCGGATCTAGCACAGATACGCAGTATTTT; CDR3 protein: CASSQRYSGSSTDTQYF
V gene: TRBV12-5; J gene: TRBJ2-1; clone size: .; D gene: .; CDR3 DNA: TGTGCTAGTGGCCCTGAACTGAACCCCTACAATGAGCAGTTCTTC; CDR3 protein: CASGPELNPYNEQFF
V gene: TRBV14; J gene: TRBJ2-7; clone size: .; D gene: TRBD1; CDR3 DNA: TGTGCCAGCAGCCGAGGACAGGCAACAACCTACGAGCAGTACTTC; CDR3 protein: CASSRGQATTYEQYF
V gene: TRBV5-6; J gene: TRBJ2-1; clone size: few; D gene: TRBD1; CDR3 DNA: TGTGCCAGCAGCTTGGGTCAGGGGGCGTATGAGCAGTTCTTC; CDR3 protein: CASSLGQGAYEQFF
V gene: TRBV6-6; J gene: TRBJ2-1; clone size: .; D gene: TRBD2; CDR3 DNA: TGTGCCAGCAACAACCCAGCGGGAGATGAGCAGTTCTTC; CDR3 protein: CASNNPAGDEQFF
V gene: TRBV5-1; J gene: TRBJ2-3; clone size: .; D gene: TRBD2; CDR3 DNA: TGCGCCAGCAGCCTCCCGGGACTAGTTGAGAGGGGTGCAGATACGCAGTATTTT; CDR3 protein: CASSLPGLVERGADTQYF
V gene: TRBV7-9; J gene: TRBJ1-5; clone size: .; D gene: .; CDR3 DNA: TGTGCCAGCAGCTTAGGGTACGGTCATCAGCCCCAGCATTTT; CDR3 protein: CASSLGYGHQPQHF
V gene: TRBV28; J gene: TRBJ2-1; clone size: .; D gene: .; CDR3 DNA: TGTGCCAGCAGTTTAGCCAGGGCACTCTACAATGAGCAGTTCTTC; CDR3 protein: CASSLARALYNEQFF
V gene: TRBV27; J gene: TRBJ2-1; clone size: few; D gene: .; CDR3 DNA: TGTGCCAGCCGGCGGGTTCCCTCCTACAATGAGCAGTTCTTC; CDR3 protein: CASRRVPSYNEQFF
V gene: TRBV5-1; J gene: TRBJ2-5; clone size: .; D gene: .; CDR3 DNA: TGCGCCAGCAGCTGGTCTAGCGAGACCCAGTACTTC; CDR3 protein: CASSWSSETQYF
V gene: TRBV7-3; J gene: TRBJ2-3; clone size: .; D gene: .; CDR3 DNA: TGTGCCAGCAGCTCTTCGGGAGAAGATACGCAGTATTTT; CDR3 protein: CASSSSGEDTQYF
V gene: TRBV6-5; J gene: TRBJ2-3; clone size: .; D gene: .; CDR3 DNA: TGTGCCAGCAGGCAAACTAGCACAGATACGCAGTATTTT; CDR3 protein: CASRQTSTDTQYF
V gene: TRBV27; J gene: TRBJ2-7; clone size: .; D gene: .; CDR3 DNA: TGTGCCAGCAGTCTATACAGCTACGAGCAGTACTTC; CDR3 protein: CASSLYSYEQYF
V gene: TRBV12-5; J gene: TRBJ1-3; clone size: .; D gene: .; CDR3 DNA: TGTGCTAGTGGACCTGGGGGGGGAAACACCATATATTTT; CDR3 protein: CASGPGGGNTIYF
V gene: TRBV27; J gene: TRBJ2-1; clone size: medium-sized; D gene: TRBD1; CDR3 DNA: TGTGCCAGCAGTCATCGGACAGGAAATGAGCAGTTCTTC; CDR3 protein: CASSHRTGNEQFF
V gene: TRBV5-5; J gene: TRBJ2-7; clone size: .; D gene: TRBD1; CDR3 DNA: TGTGCCAGCAGCCATAGACAGGGGGCGGTTTACGAGCAGTACTTC; CDR3 protein: CASSHRQGAVYEQYF
V gene: TRBV5-6; J gene: TRBJ2-2; clone size: .; D gene: .; CDR3 DNA: TGTGCCAGCAGCCCCCCCCCACAGGGGAACACCGGGGAGCTGTTTTTT; CDR3 protein: CASSPPPQGNTGELFF
V gene: TRBV29-1; J gene: TRBJ2-1; clone size: .; D gene: TRBD2; CDR3 DNA: TGCAGCGTTGAAGATCCCTCGGCGGGAGGCCCCTACAATGAGCAGTTCTTC; CDR3 protein: CSVEDPSAGGPYNEQFF
V gene: TRBV9; J gene: TRBJ2-7; clone size: .; D gene: TRBD2; CDR3 DNA: TGTGCCAGCGGGCGGGGGGAGGCCTACGAGCAGTACTTC; CDR3 protein: CASGRGEAYEQYF
V gene: TRBV5-4; J gene: TRBJ2-3; clone size: .; D gene: TRBD1; CDR3 DNA: TGTGCCAGCAGCTACCCCGGGACAGGGCGGTTCGGGCAGTATTTT; CDR3 protein: CASSYPGTGRFGQYF
V gene: TRBV15; J gene: TRBJ2-2; clone size: .; D gene: .; CDR3 DNA: TGTGCCACCAGCGCGGACACCGGGGAGCTGTTTTTT; CDR3 protein: CATSADTGELFF
V gene: TRBV9; J gene: TRBJ2-7; clone size: once; D gene: .; CDR3 DNA: TGTGCCAGCAGCGTAGGCCGGGACTCCTACGAGCAGTACTTC; CDR3 protein: CASSVGRDSYEQYF
V gene: TRBV19; J gene: TRBJ2-3; clone size: few; D gene: .; CDR3 DNA: TGTGCCAGTAGCCCAGCCCGCAGACTAAGCTCCACAGATACGCAGTATTTT; CDR3 protein: CASSPARRLSSTDTQYF
V gene: TRBV10-2; J gene: TRBJ2-5; clone size: .; D gene: TRBD1; CDR3 DNA: TGCGCCAGCGGGAAGGGACAGGGACTAAAAGAGACCCAGTACTTC; CDR3 protein: CASGKGQGLKETQYF
V gene: TRBV6-1; J gene: TRBJ2-5; clone size: .; D gene: .; CDR3 DNA: TGTGCCAGCAGTCATCGGGGAAGCCAAGAGACCCAGTACTTC; CDR3 protein: CASSHRGSQETQYF
V gene: TRBV18; J gene: TRBJ2-7; clone size: .; D gene: TRBD2; CDR3 DNA: TGTGCCAGCTCTCTAGGACTAGCGGCCTACGAGCAGTACTTC; CDR3 protein: CASSLGLAAYEQYF
V gene: TRBV5-6; J gene: TRBJ2-2; clone size: .; D gene: .; CDR3 DNA: TGTGCCAGCAGCTGGAGGGGGCGGAGAACCGGGGAGCTGTTTTTT; CDR3 protein: CASSWRGRRTGELFF
V gene: TRBV5-1; J gene: TRBJ2-5; clone size: .; D gene: TRBD2; CDR3 DNA: TGCGCCAGCAGCCCGACTAGCGGGAGGGGGCAAGAGACCCAGTACTTC; CDR3 protein: CASSPTSGRGQETQYF
V gene: TRBV9; J gene: TRBJ1-1; clone size: .; D gene: .; CDR3 DNA: TGTGCCAGCAGCGTAGTGGTGGGCGGAGGCACTGAAGCTTTCTTT; CDR3 protein: CASSVVVGGGTEAFF
V gene: TRBV5-4; J gene: TRBJ2-5; clone size: .; D gene: TRBD2; CDR3 DNA: TGTGCCAGCAGCCGCCTGGGACTAGCGGGAGAGGAGACCCAGTACTTC; CDR3 protein: CASSRLGLAGEETQYF
V gene: TRBV25-1; J gene: TRBJ2-1; clone size: .; D gene: TRBD2; CDR3 DNA: TGTGCCAGCAGTGTTTGGGGGGGTGGAGGCAACAATGAGCAGTTCTTC; CDR3 protein: CASSVWGGGGNNEQFF
V gene: TRBV19; J gene: TRBJ1-1; clone size: .; D gene: TRBD1; CDR3 DNA: TGTGCCAGTAGTTCTGGGACAGGCACAGAGAACACTGAAGCTTTCTTT; CDR3 protein: CASSSGTGTENTEAFF